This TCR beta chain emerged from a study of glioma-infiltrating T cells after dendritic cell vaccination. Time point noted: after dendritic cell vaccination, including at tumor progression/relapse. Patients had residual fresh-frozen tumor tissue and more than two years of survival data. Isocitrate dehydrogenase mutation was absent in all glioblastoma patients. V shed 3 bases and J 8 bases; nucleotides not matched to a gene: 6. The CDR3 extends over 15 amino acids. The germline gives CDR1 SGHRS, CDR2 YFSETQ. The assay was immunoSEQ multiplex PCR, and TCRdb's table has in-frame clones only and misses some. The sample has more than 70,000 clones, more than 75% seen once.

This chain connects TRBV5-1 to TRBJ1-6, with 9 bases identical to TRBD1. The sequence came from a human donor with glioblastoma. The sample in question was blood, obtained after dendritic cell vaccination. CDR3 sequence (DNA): TGCGCCAGCAGCTCGGGACAGGGTCTGGATTCACCCCTCCACTTT. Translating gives CASSSGQGLDSPLHF.